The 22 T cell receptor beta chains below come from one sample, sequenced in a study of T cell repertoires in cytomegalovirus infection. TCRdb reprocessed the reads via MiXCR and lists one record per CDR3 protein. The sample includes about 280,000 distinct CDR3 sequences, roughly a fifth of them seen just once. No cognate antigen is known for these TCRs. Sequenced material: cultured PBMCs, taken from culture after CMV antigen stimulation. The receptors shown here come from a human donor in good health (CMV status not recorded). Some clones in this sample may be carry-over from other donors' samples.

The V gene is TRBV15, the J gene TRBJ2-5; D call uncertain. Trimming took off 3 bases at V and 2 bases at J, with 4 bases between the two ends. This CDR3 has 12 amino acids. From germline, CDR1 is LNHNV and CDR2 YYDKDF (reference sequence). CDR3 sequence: CATSRPQETQYF. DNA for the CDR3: TGTGCCACCAGCAGGCCACAAGAGACCCAGTACTTC.

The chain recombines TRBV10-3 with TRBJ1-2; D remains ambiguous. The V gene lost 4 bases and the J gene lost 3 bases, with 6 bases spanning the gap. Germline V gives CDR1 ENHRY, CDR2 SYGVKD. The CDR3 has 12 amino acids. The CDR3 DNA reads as TGTGCCATCAGTGCGTCTCACTATGGCTACACCTTC. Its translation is CAISASHYGYTF.

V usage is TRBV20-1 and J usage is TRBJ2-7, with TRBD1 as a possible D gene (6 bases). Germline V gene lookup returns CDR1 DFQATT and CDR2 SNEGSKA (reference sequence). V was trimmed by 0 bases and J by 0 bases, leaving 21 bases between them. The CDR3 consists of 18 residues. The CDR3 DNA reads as TGCAGTGCTAGAGATAGAACAGGGCCGGCCCCTCGCTCCTACGAGCAGTACTTC. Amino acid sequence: CSARDRTGPAPRSYEQYF.

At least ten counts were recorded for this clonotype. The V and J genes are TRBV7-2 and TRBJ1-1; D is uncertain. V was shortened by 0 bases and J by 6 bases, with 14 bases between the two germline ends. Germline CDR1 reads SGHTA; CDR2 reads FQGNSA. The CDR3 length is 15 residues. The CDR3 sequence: CASSLALTYGPEAFF. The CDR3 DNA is TGTGCCAGCAGCTTAGCACTGACCTATGGCCCTGAAGCTTTCTTT.

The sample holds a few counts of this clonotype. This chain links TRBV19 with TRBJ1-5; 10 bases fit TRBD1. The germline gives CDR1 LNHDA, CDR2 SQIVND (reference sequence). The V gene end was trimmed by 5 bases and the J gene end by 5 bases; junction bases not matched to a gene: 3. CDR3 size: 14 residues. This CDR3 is CASSWGTGDQPQHF. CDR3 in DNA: TGTGCCAGTAGTTGGGGGACAGGGGATCAGCCCCAGCATTTT.

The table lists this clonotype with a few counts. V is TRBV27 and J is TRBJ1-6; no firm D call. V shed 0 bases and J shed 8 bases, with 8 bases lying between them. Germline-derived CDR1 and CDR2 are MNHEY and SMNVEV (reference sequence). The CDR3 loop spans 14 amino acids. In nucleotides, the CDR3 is TGTGCCAGCAGTTTATCGGCCGCCTATTCACCCCTCCACTTT. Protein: CASSLSAAYSPLHF.

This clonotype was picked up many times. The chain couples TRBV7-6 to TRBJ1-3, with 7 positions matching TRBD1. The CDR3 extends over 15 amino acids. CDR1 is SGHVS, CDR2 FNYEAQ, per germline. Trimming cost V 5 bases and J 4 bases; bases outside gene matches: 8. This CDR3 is CASSPRQGAGNTIYF. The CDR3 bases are TGTGCCAGCAGCCCCCGACAGGGTGCCGGAAACACCATATATTTT.

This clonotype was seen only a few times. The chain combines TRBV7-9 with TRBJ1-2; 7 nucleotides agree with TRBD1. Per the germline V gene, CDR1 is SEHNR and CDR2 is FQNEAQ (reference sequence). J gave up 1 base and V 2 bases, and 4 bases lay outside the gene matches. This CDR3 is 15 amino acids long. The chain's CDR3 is CASSLFTGDNYGYTF. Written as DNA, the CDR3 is TGTGCCAGCAGCTTATTTACAGGGGATAACTATGGCTACACCTTC.

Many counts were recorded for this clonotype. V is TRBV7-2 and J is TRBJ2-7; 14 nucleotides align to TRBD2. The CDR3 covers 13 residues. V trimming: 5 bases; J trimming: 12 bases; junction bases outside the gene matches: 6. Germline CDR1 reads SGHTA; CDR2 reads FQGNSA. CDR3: CASSPGTSGSLYV. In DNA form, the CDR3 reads TGTGCCAGCAGCCCGGGGACTAGCGGGAGTCTGTACGTC.

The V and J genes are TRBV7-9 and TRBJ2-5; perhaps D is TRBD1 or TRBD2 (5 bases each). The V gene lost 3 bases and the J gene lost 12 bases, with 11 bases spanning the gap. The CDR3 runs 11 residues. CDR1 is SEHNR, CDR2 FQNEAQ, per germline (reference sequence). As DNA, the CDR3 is TGTGCCAGCAGCTTGGGACGGGAAGAGTACTTC. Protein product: CASSLGREEYF.

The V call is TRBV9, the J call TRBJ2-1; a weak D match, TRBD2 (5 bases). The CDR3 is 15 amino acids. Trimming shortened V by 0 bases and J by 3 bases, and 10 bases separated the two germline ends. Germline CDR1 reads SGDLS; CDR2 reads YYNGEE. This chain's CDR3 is CASSVGPSYYNEQFF. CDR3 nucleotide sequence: TGTGCCAGCAGCGTAGGTCCTAGCTACTACAATGAGCAGTTCTTC.

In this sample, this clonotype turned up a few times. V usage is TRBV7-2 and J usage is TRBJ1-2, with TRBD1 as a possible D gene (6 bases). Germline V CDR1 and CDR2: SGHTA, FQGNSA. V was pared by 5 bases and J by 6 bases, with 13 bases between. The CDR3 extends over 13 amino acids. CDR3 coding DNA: TGTGCCAGCAGCCTCCAGGGGCGGGATGGCTACACCTTC. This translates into CASSLQGRDGYTF. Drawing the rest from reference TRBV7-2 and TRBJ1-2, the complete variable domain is GAGVSQSPSNKVTEKGKDVELRCDPISGHTALYWYRQSLGQGLEFLIYFQGNSAPDKSGLPSDRFSAERTGGSVSTLTIQRTQQEDSAVYLCASSLQGRDGYTFGSGTRLTVV.

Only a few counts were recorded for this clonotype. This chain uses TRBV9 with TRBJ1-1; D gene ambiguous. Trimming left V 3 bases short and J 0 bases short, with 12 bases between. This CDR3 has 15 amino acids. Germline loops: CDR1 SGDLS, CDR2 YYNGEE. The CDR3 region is CASSALGRLNTEAFF. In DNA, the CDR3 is TGTGCCAGCAGCGCGTTAGGACGGTTGAACACTGAAGCTTTCTTT.

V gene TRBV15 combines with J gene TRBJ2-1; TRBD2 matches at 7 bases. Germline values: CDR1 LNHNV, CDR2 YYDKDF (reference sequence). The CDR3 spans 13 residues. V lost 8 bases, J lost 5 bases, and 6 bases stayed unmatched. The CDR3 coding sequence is TGTGCCACCCAGGGACTACTACACAATGAGCAGTTCTTC. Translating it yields CATQGLLHNEQFF.

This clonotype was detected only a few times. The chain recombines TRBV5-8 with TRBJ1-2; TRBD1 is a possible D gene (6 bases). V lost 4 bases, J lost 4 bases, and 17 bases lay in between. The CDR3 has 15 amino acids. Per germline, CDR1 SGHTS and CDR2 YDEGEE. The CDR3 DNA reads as TGTGCCAGCAGCGCGGGGGGCGGGAACCCCTATGGCTACACCTTC. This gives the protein CASSAGGGNPYGYTF.

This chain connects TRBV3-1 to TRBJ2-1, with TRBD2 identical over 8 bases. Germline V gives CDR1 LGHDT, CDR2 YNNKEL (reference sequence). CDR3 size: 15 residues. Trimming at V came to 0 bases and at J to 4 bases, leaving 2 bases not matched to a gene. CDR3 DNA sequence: TGTGCCAGCAGCCAAGATCCTAGCGGGTACAATGAGCAGTTCTTC. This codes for CASSQDPSGYNEQFF.

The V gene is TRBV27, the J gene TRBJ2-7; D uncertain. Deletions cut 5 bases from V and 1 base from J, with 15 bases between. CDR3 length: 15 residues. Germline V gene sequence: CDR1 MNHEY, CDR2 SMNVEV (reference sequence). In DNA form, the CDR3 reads TGTGCCAGCAGTCCCCGCCGGAGTGTTTCCTACGAGCAGTACTTC. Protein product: CASSPRRSVSYEQYF.

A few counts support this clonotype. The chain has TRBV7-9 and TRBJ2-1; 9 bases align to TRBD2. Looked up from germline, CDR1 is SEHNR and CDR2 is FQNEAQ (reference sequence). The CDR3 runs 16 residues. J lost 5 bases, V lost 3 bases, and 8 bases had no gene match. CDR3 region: CASSLRISGSDNEQFF. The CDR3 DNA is TGTGCCAGCAGCTTGAGGATTAGCGGGAGTGACAATGAGCAGTTCTTC.

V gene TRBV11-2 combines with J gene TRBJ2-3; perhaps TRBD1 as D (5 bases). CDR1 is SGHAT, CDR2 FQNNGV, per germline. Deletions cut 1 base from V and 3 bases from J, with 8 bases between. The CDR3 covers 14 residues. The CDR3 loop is CASSLVGATDTQYF. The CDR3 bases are TGTGCCAGCAGCTTAGTTGGGGCTACAGATACGCAGTATTTT. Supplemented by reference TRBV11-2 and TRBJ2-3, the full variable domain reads EAGVAQSPRYKIIEKRQSVAFWCNPISGHATLYWYQQILGQGPKLLIQFQNNGVVDDSQLPKDRFSAERLKGVDSTLKIQPAKLEDSAVYLCASSLVGATDTQYFGPGTRLTVL.

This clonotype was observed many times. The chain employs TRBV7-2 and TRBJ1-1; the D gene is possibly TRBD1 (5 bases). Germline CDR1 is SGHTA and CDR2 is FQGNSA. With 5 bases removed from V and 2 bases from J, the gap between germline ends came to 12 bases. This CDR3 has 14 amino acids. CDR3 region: CASSRFGGNTEAFF. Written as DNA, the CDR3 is TGTGCCAGCAGCCGCTTTGGGGGTAACACTGAAGCTTTCTTT.

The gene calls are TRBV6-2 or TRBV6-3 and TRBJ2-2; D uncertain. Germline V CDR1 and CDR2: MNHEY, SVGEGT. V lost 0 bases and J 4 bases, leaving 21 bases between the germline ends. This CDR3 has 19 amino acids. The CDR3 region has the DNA TGTGCCAGCAGTTACTCGACTGGTAATGCTAGGCGCTTCACCGGGGAGCTGTTTTTT. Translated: CASSYSTGNARRFTGELFF.

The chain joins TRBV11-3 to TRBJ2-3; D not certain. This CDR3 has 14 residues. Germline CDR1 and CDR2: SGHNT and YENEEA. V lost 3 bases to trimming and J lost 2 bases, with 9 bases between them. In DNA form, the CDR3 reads TGTGCCAGCAGCTTGGCCTCCAACACAGATACGCAGTATTTT. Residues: CASSLASNTDTQYF.